This T cell receptor (beta chain) was sequenced for a study of blood T cell repertoires in COVID-19. Study summary: Both acute and convalescent COVID-19 samples were obtained from the United States, Italy and Spain. PBMCs, B-cell-depleted T cells, or T cells were the source of the cDNA or gDNA that made up the material.

The CDR3 sequence is 16 residues long. CDR1 and CDR2 from the germline V gene are SGDLS and YYNGEE. V lost 0 bases and J lost 8; bases outside the gene matches: 12. As originally analysed: Using reference gene primer amplification, nucleated cell counts were estimated. Libraries were prepared by immunoSEQ multiplex PCR; TCRdb keeps only in-frame clonotypes and omits some of them. V and J calls plus clone size are reproduced from that table; the DNA served to infer D and trimming. Among approximately 120,000 clones listed, over 80% were seen once. The chain combines TRBV9 with TRBJ1-2, with 8 bases aligning to TRBD1. Sample: peripheral blood. This TCR came from a woman aged 55-70 years with acute or convalescent COVID-19. The DNA of the CDR3 is TGTGCCAGCAGCGTAGCCCCAGGGGGCGGGGGCGTCGGCTACACCTTC. Translated, it gives CASSVAPGGGGVGYTF.